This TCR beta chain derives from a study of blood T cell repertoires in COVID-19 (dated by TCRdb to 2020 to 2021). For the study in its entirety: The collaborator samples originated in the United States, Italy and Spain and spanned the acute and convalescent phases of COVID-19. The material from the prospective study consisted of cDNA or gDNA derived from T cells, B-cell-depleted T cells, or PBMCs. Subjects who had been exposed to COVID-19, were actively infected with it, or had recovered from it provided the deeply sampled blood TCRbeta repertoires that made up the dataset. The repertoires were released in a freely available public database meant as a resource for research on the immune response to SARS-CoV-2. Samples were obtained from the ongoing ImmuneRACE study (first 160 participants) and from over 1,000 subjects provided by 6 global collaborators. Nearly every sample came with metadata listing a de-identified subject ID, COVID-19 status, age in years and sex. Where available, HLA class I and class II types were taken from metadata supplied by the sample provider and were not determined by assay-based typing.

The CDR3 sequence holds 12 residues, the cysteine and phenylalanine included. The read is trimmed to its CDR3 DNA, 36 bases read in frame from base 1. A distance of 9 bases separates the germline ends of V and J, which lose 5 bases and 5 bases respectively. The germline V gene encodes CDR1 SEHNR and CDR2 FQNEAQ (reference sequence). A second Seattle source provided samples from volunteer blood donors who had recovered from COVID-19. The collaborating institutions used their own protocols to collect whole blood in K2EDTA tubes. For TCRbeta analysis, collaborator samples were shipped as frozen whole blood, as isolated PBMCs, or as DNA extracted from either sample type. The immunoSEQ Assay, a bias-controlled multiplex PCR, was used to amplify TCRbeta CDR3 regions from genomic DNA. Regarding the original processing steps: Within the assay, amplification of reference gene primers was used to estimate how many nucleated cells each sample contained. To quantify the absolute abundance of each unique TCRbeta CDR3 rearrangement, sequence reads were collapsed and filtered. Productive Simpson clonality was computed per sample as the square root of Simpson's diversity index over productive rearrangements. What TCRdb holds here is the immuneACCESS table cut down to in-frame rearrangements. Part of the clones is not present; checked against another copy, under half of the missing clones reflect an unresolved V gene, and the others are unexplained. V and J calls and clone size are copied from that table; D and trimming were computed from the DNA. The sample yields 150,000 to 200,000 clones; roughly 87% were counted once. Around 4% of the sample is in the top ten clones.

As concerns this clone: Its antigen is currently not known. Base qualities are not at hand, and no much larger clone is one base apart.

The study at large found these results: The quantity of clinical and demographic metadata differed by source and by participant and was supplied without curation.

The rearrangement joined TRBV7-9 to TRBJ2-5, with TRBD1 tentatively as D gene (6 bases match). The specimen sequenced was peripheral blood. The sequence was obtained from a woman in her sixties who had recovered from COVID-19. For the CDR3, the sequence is CASSNRVETQYF. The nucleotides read TGTGCCAGCAGCAACAGGGTTGAGACCCAGTACTTC.